The 7 T cell receptor beta chains presented below share a single source sample, sequenced in a study of cytomegalovirus exposure and HLA in healthy donors. In the PCR, 60 Vbeta and 13 Jbeta primers were used. Only in-frame clones appear in the TCRdb table, and some are missing; sequencing was by immunoSEQ multiplex PCR. The table includes approximately 120,000 clones, under 85% detected once. Sequenced input: PBMCs. These receptors came from a woman between 50 and 59 years old in good health and CMV-seropositive.

The genes are TRBV10-3 and TRBJ1-3; D is unresolved. Germline V lookup: CDR1 ENHRY, CDR2 SYGVKD. The V and J ends lost 2 bases and 10 bases respectively, with 9 bases between them. The CDR3 is 12 amino acids. CDR3 residues: CAISEQLRTIYF. The CDR3 DNA reads TGTGCCATCAGTGAGCAATTACGGACCATATATTTT.

J is TRBJ1-2 and V is TRBV11-2; TRBD1 matches 9 bases. Trimming cost V 8 bases and J 2 bases; bases outside gene matches: 3. Germline V lookup: CDR1 SGHAT, CDR2 FQNNGV. CDR3 length: 13 amino acids. The CDR3 DNA reads as TGTGCCAGCCGACAGGGGGGAAACTATGGCTACACCTTC. It encodes CASRQGGNYGYTF. The complete variable domain, with remaining parts taken from reference TRBV11-2 and TRBJ1-2, reads EAGVAQSPRYKIIEKRQSVAFWCNPISGHATLYWYQQILGQGPKLLIQFQNNGVVDDSQLPKDRFSAERLKGVDSTLKIQPAKLEDSAVYLCASRQGGNYGYTFGSGTRLTVV.

This clone was counted a few times. This rearrangement joins TRBV2 to TRBJ2-7; D call uncertain. V was shortened by 4 bases and J by 7 bases, with 8 bases between the two germline ends. The germline CDR1 and CDR2 sequences are SNHLY and FYNNEI. The CDR3 runs 11 residues. The CDR3 coding sequence is TGTGCCAGCAGTGCCCCTCGGGAGCAGTACTTC. As protein: CASSAPREQYF. The full variable domain, completed using reference TRBV2 and TRBJ2-7, is EPEVTQTPSHQVTQMGQEVILRCVPISNHLYFYWYRQILGQKVEFLVSFYNNEISEKSEIFDDQFSVERPDGSNFTLKIRSTKLEDSAMYFCASSAPREQYFGPGTRLTVT.

The chain uses TRBV4-3 and TRBJ1-6; D perhaps matches TRBD1 (6 bases). The CDR3 spans 16 residues. Germline values: CDR1 LGHNA, CDR2 YSLEER. Trimming stripped 4 bases from V and 9 bases from J, with 19 bases between. The CDR3 here is CASSPRPEGGGSPLHF. As DNA, the CDR3 is TGCGCCAGCAGCCCGCGCCCTGAGGGGGGGGGTTCACCCCTCCACTTT.

V usage is TRBV9 and J usage is TRBJ2-3, with 8 bases lining up with TRBD2. This CDR3 spans 16 amino acids. Germline V gene data show CDR1 as SGDLS and CDR2 as YYNGEE. V lost 4 bases, J lost 3 bases, and 10 bases stayed unmatched. DNA for the CDR3: TGTGCCAGCAGCCCTCAAAGTGGACTAGCAACAGATACGCAGTATTTT. It codes for CASSPQSGLATDTQYF. The full variable domain, in which reference TRBV9 and TRBJ2-3 provide the parts outside the CDR3, is DSGVTQTPKHLITATGQRVTLRCSPRSGDLSVYWYQQSLDQGLQFLIQYYNGEERAKGNILERFSAQQFPDLHSELNLSSLELGDSALYFCASSPQSGLATDTQYFGPGTRLTVL.

V is TRBV9 and J is TRBJ2-4, with TRBD2 identical over 7 bases. Germline-derived CDR1 and CDR2 are SGDLS and YYNGEE. V lost 2 bases to trimming and J lost 0 bases; unmatched junction nucleotides: 2. This CDR3 has 15 residues. The CDR3 loop is CASSVSGGAKNIQYF. DNA for the CDR3: TGTGCCAGCAGCGTTTCGGGGGGAGCCAAAAACATTCAGTACTTC.

The chain joins TRBV7-3 to TRBJ1-5, with TRBD1 identical over 8 bases. Germline loops: CDR1 SGHTA, CDR2 FQGTGA. Germline trimming cut 0 bases from V and 5 bases from J; bases unmatched to any gene: 21. CDR3 length: 21 residues. The CDR3 DNA reads as TGTGCCAGCAGCTTAACTGCGGAGGTTTGTCAGGGGGCGATTTACGATCAGCCCCAGCATTTT. This translates into CASSLTAEVCQGAIYDQPQHF.